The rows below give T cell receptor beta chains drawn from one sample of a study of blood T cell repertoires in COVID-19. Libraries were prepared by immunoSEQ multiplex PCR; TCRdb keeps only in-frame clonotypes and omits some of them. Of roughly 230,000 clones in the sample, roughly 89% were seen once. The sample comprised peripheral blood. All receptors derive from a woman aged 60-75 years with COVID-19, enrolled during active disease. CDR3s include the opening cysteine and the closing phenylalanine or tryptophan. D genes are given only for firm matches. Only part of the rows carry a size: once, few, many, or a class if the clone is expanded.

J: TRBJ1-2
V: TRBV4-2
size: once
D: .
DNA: TGTGCCAGCAGCCAAGATAGCAGGGCTGGCTACACCTTC
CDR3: CASSQDSRAGYTF

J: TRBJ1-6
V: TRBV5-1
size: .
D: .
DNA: TGCGCCAGCAGCCCGATACAAAGCTCCTATAATTCACCCCTCCACTTT
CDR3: CASSPIQSSYNSPLHF

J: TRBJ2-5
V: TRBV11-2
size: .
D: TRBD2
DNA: TGTGCCAGCAGCCGAGGGACTAGCGGTTTGAGGGGAGAGACCCAGTACTTC
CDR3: CASSRGTSGLRGETQYF

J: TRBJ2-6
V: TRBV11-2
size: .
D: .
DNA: TGTGCCAGCAGCTTACTTGGAGATTCTAGGGCCAACGTCCTGACTTTC
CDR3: CASSLLGDSRANVLTF

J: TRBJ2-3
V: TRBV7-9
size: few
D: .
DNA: TGTGCCAGCAGCTTAGTTGGGGCCTACGAAGATACGCAGTATTTT
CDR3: CASSLVGAYEDTQYF

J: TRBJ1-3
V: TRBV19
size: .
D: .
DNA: TGTGCCAGTAGGCTCGGAGAGATCTCTGGAAACACCATATATTTT
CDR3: CASRLGEISGNTIYF

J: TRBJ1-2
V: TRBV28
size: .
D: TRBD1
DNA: TGTGCCAGCAGGTACTACCGACAGGGGGCGCTTGGCTACACCTTC
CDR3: CASRYYRQGALGYTF

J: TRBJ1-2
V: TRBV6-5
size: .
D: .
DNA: TGTGCCAGCTCAAATCCCGGGATCCCATATGGCTACACCTTC
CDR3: CASSNPGIPYGYTF

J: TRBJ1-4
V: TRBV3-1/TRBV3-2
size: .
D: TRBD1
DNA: TGTGCCAGCAGCCAAGGGGACAGTACAGAAAAACTGTTTTTT
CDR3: CASSQGDSTEKLFF

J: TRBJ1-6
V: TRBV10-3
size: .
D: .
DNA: TGTGCCATCAGGGACACTGGCAATTCACCCCTCCACTTT
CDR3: CAIRDTGNSPLHF

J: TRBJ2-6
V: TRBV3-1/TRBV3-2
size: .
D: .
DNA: TGTGCCAGCGACACCTCTGGGGCCAACGTCCTGACTTTC
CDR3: CASDTSGANVLTF

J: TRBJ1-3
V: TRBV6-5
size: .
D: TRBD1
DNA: TGTGCCAGCAGTCGGACAGGGCAAAAAAACACCATATATTTT
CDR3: CASSRTGQKNTIYF

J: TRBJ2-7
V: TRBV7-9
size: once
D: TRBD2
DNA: TGTGCCAGCAGCTTAGCGGTAGTGACTAGCGAAGAGGTCGAGCAGTACTTC
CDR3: CASSLAVVTSEEVEQYF

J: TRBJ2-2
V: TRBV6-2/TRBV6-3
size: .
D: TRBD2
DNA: TGTGCCAGCAGCCCACCGCCCCGAATGCTAGCAAGTCGTCGGGGGGGTGAAAGGGCCGGGGAGCTGTTTTTT
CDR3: CASSPPPRMLASRRGGERAGELFF

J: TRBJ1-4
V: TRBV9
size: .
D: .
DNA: TGTGCCAGCAGCGTTAGTCCAACCTCGGAAAAACTGTTTTTT
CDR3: CASSVSPTSEKLFF

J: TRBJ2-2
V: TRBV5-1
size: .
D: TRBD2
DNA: TGCGCCAGCAGCTCGGGACTAGCTGACACCGGGGAGCTGTTTTTT
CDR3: CASSSGLADTGELFF

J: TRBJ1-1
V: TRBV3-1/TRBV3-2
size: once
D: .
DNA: TGTGCCAGCAGCCAAGATGTGAGGGGGACTGAAGCTTTCTTT
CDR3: CASSQDVRGTEAFF

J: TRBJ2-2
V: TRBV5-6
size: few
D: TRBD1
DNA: TGTGCCAGCAGGAAAACAGGGGGTCACGGGGAGCTGTTTTTT
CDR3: CASRKTGGHGELFF

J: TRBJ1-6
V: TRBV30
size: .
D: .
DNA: TGTGCCTGGAGTGGAGGGAGCTATAATTCACCCCTCCACTTT
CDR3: CAWSGGSYNSPLHF

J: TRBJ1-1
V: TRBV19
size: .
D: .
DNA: TGTGCCAGTAGATGGCAGTTGAACACTGAAGCTTTCTTT
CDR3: CASRWQLNTEAFF

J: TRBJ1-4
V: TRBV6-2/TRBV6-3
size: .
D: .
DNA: TGTGCCAGCAGTTACTCGGGGGCGGCGGAAAAACTGTTTTTT
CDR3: CASSYSGAAEKLFF

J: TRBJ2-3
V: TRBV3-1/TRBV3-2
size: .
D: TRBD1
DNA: TGTGCCAGCAGACTAGGGACAGAAACAGATACGCAGTATTTT
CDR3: CASRLGTETDTQYF

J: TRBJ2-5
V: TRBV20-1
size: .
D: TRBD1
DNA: TGCAGTGCTAGTGGAGCAGGACAGGGGGAGGAGACCCAGTACTTC
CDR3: CSASGAGQGEETQYF

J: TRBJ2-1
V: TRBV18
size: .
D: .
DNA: TGTGCCAGCTCACCACGAAGAGACTCCTACAATGAGCAGTTCTTC
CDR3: CASSPRRDSYNEQFF

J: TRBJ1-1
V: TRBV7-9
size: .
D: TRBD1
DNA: TGTGCCAGCAGCTTTCAGGGGGACACTGAAGCTTTCTTT
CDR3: CASSFQGDTEAFF

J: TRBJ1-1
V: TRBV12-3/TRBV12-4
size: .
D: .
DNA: TGTGCCAGCAGTTTCTCCGAGCTAAAAAAAGCTTTCTTT
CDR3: CASSFSELKKAFF

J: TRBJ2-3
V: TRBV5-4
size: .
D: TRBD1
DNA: TGTGCCAGCACCACCCCGACAGGGGAAACCACAGATACGCAGTATTTT
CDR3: CASTTPTGETTDTQYF

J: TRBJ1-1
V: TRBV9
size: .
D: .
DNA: TGTGCCAGCAGCGCCACTGGGGCAGTACGATCTCTGAACACTGAAGCTTTCTTT
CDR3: CASSATGAVRSLNTEAFF

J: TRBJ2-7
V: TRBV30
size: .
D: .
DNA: TGTGCCTGGAGAGCTCAAATCTACGAGCAGTACTTC
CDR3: CAWRAQIYEQYF

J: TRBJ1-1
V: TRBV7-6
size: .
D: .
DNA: TGTGCCAGCAGCTTAGCGCCCAGGAACACTGAAGCTTTCTTT
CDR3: CASSLAPRNTEAFF

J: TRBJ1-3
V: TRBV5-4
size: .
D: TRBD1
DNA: TGTGCCAGCAGCTTGACAGGGGGCTCTGGAAACACCATATATTTT
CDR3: CASSLTGGSGNTIYF

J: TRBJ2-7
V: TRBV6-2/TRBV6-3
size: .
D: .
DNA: TGTGCCAGCAGTTACCCCGCGATTACCTACGGTTACGAGCAGTACTTC
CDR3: CASSYPAITYGYEQYF

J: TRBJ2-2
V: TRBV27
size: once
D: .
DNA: TGTGCCAGCAGTTTATCTGGGGGGAACGGGGAGCTGTTTTTT
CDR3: CASSLSGGNGELFF

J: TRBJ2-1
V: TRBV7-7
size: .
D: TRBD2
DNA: TGTGCTAGCAGCTTAGATAGCGGGGGTATAAATGAGCAGTTCTTC
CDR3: CASSLDSGGINEQFF

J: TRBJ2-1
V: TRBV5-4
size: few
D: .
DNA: TGTGCCAGCAGCTTGGGGGCGACGAGCTCCTACAATGAGCAGTTCTTC
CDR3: CASSLGATSSYNEQFF

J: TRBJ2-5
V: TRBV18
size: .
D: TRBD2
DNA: TGTGCCAGCTCACCCCCAATAGCGGGGCGCCAAGAGACCCAGTACTTC
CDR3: CASSPPIAGRQETQYF

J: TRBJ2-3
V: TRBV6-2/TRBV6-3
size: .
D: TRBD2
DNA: TGTGCCAGCAGTTTCTCTGCAGTAGCGGGGGGTCCCCAGTATTTT
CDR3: CASSFSAVAGGPQYF

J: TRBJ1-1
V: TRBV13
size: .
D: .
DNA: TGTGCCAGCAGCTTAGTGGGCAGGCCGATCGCCACTGAAGCTTTCTTT
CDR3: CASSLVGRPIATEAFF

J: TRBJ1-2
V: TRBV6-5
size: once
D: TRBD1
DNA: TGTGCCAGCAGTATTCCGGGACAGGGAGCTGGCTACACCTTC
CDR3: CASSIPGQGAGYTF

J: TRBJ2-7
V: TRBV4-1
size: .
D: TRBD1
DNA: TGCGCCAGCAGCCATCTCTATGTAACCCGGGACAGGGGGTACGAGCAGTACTTC
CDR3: CASSHLYVTRDRGYEQYF

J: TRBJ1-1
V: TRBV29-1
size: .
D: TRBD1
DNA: TGCAGCGTGGGACAGGCCGCCGGCACTGAAGCTTTCTTT
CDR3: CSVGQAAGTEAFF

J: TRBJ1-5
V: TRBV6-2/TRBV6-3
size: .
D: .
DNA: TGTGCCAGCAGCAACGTTCTTGGACAGAGTAAGTTTAGCAATCAGCCCCAGCATTTT
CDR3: CASSNVLGQSKFSNQPQHF

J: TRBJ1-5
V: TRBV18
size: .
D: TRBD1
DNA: TGTGCCAGCTCGTCGGGGGGACAGGGGCCGTATCAGCCCCAGCATTTT
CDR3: CASSSGGQGPYQPQHF

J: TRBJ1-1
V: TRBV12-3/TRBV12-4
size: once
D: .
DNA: TGTGCCAGCAGTTTAGCGAGGTGGCAGCGGGCTTTCTTT
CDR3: CASSLARWQRAFF

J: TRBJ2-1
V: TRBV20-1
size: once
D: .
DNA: TGCAGTGCTAGTCCCTTGAGCAATGAGCAGTTCTTC
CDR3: CSASPLSNEQFF

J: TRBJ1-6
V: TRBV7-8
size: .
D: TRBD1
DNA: TGTGCCAGCAGCGCCGGGACAGCTTCACCCCTCCACTTT
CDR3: CASSAGTASPLHF

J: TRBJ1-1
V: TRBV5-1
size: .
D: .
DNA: TGCGCCAGCAGCTCAAATACAGGGACGAACACTGAAGCTTTCTTT
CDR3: CASSSNTGTNTEAFF

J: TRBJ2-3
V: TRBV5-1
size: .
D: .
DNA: TGCGCCAGCAGCGACACAGGGCAAGATACGCAGTATTTT
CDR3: CASSDTGQDTQYF

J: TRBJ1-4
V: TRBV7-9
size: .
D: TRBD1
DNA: TGTGCCAGCAGATCAGGGGGCGCACGGGGAAAACTGTTTTTT
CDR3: CASRSGGARGKLFF

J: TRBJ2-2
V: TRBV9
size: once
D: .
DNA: TGTGCCAGCAGCGAGGGACTGAACACCGGGGAGCTGTTTTTT
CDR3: CASSEGLNTGELFF

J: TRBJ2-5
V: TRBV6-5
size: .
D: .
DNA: TGTGCCAGCAGCCGTATCTCAGGGGAGGGGACCCAGTACTTC
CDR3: CASSRISGEGTQYF

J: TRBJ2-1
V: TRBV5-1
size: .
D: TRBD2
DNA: TGCGCCAGCAGCATAGGCGGGGGGCACCGGTACAATGAGCAGTTCTTC
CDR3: CASSIGGGHRYNEQFF

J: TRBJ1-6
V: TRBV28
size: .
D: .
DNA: TGTGCCACCACAGAGTCCGGTATTAAGGTCCTCCACTTT
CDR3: CATTESGIKVLHF